A selection of T cell receptor beta chains follows, all from one sample in a study of yellow fever vaccine responses in identical twins. TCRdb independently ran MiXCR on the RT-PCR reads; one entry per CDR3 protein. In the table there are approximately 33,000 distinct CDR3 sequences, less than 70% of which are singletons. The sample consisted of T cells from blood (PBMCs), unsorted or a sorted subset (not recorded which), taken before or after yellow fever vaccination (not recorded which). These receptors were obtained from a young woman who received the yellow fever vaccine. Both conserved end residues are part of each CDR3. D genes are given only for firm matches. Clone size is given for some rows only: seen once, a few or many times, or a class if the clone is expanded.

once	.	TRBJ1-6	TRBV11-3	CASSLADKSSYNSPLHF	TGTGCCAGCAGCTTAGCCGACAAGAGCTCCTATAATTCACCCCTCCACTTT
.	.	TRBJ1-3	TRBV10-1	CASSESVLSGNTIYF	TGCGCCAGCAGTGAGTCTGTCCTCTCTGGAAACACCATATATTTT
.	.	TRBJ2-7	TRBV15	CATSRGVVSGTYEQYF	TGTGCCACCAGCAGGGGAGTTGTGTCAGGGACTTACGAGCAGTACTTC
.	.	TRBJ2-1	TRBV29-1	CSVGGDSYNEQFF	TGCAGCGTTGGAGGGGACTCCTACAATGAGCAGTTCTTC
.	.	TRBJ2-1	TRBV11-2	CASSFRGNNEQFF	TGTGCCAGCAGCTTTCGAGGGAACAATGAGCAGTTCTTC
.	.	TRBJ2-3	TRBV11-1	CASSLGGSVDTQYF	TGTGCCAGCAGCTTAGGTGGGAGCGTGGATACGCAGTATTTT
.	.	TRBJ2-3	TRBV5-1	CASSLRPQGTLVDTQYF	TGCGCCAGCAGCTTGAGGCCGCAGGGAACATTAGTGGATACGCAGTATTTT
.	TRBD1	TRBJ1-6	TRBV5-1	CASSLVGQGAPPLHF	TGCGCCAGCAGCTTGGTTGGGCAGGGGGCTCCACCCCTCCACTTT
few	.	TRBJ1-5	TRBV15	CATSRGEGRNDQPQHF	TGTGCCACCAGCAGGGGGGAGGGCAGGAATGATCAGCCCCAGCATTTT
.	TRBD2	TRBJ2-7	TRBV29-1	CSVVGVSGTYEQYF	TGCAGCGTTGTCGGGGTTAGCGGGACCTACGAGCAGTACTTC
.	TRBD1	TRBJ1-3	TRBV11-2	CASSLRAGGIHSGNTIYF	TGTGCCAGCAGCCTCCGAGCAGGGGGCATTCATTCTGGAAACACCATATATTTT
.	.	TRBJ1-1	TRBV20-1	CSARNRPLSPEAFF	TGCAGTGCTAGGAACAGGCCTCTTTCCCCTGAAGCTTTCTTT
.	.	TRBJ1-5	TRBV12-3/TRBV12-4	CASSLQELSQPQHF	TGTGCCAGCAGCCTACAGGAGCTAAGTCAGCCCCAGCATTTT
few	TRBD1	TRBJ2-3	TRBV19	CASSTGGTDTQYF	TGTGCCAGTAGCACAGGGGGGACAGATACGCAGTATTTT
few	TRBD2	TRBJ2-7	TRBV12-3/TRBV12-4	CASSRGLAGSYEQYF	TGTGCCAGCAGTAGAGGACTAGCGGGTTCCTACGAGCAGTACTTC
.	TRBD1	TRBJ1-5	TRBV20-1	CSAQGQEIDSNQPQHF	TGCAGTGCCCAAGGACAGGAGATCGATAGCAATCAGCCCCAGCATTTT
few	.	TRBJ2-7	TRBV12-3/TRBV12-4	CASSPDRYEQYF	TGTGCCAGCAGTCCCGACAGATACGAGCAGTACTTC
.	TRBD1	TRBJ2-2	TRBV23-1	CASSQLGQRSTGELFF	TGCGCCAGCAGTCAACTGGGACAGCGAAGCACCGGGGAGCTGTTTTTT
.	.	TRBJ2-2	TRBV11-3	CASSQLSTRFAGELFF	TGTGCCAGCAGCCAACTCTCGACTAGGTTTGCCGGGGAGCTGTTTTTT
.	TRBD2	TRBJ2-1	TRBV2	CASSSLSGDYNEQFF	TGTGCCAGCAGTTCCCTCAGCGGGGATTACAATGAGCAGTTCTTC
.	.	TRBJ1-1	TRBV29-1	CSVMNTEAFF	TGCAGCGTTATGAACACTGAAGCTTTCTTT
.	TRBD1	TRBJ2-3	TRBV2	CASDWGQGGADTQYF	TGTGCCAGCGATTGGGGACAGGGAGGCGCAGATACGCAGTATTTT
.	TRBD1	TRBJ1-1	TRBV6-5	CASSYSTGGTEAFF	TGTGCCAGCAGTTACTCGACAGGGGGCACTGAAGCTTTCTTT